The T cell receptor beta chain under discussion was sequenced for a study of cytomegalovirus exposure and HLA in healthy donors. The primer mix had 60 Vbeta and 13 Jbeta primers. Assay used: immunoSEQ multiplex PCR; TCRdb lists only in-frame clones, some missing. The sample records 140,000 to 150,000 clones, about 82% being singletons. Points on this clone: As yet, its antigen is unknown.

CDR3 length: 17 residues. Germline trimming cut 11 bases from V and 7 bases from J; bases unmatched to any gene: 13. The germline gives CDR1 SEHNR, CDR2 FQNEAQ (reference sequence). Study-level findings and limits: Reportedly, cytomegalovirus status was diagnosed with high sensitivity and specificity. It was reported in a later analysis that an Asian-associated ancestry cluster showed fewer N-insertions than the approximately 690-donor mean. There were under 200 TCR beta chains listed as cytomegalovirus-associated.

Each donor was nominally healthy when sampled (though unrecorded immune exposures were likely). This chain uses TRBV7-9 with TRBJ2-6, with 14 bases lining up with TRBD2. This TCR derives from a male donor in good health and CMV-seronegative. Sequenced input: PBMCs. This chain's CDR3 is CAAGTSGRPLGANVLTF. The CDR3 DNA is TGTGCCGCGGGGACTAGCGGGAGACCTTTAGGAGCCAACGTCCTGACTTTC.